The rows below give T cell receptor beta chains drawn from one sample of a study of T cell repertoires in cytomegalovirus infection. These receptors' targets are unknown. In TCRdb, the reads were re-called with MiXCR into one record per CDR3 protein. Among approximately 390,000 distinct CDR3 sequences listed, approximately 35% were seen once. The sequenced sample was cultured PBMCs, obtained from culture after CMV antigen stimulation. These receptors were taken from a human donor in good health (CMV status not recorded). Some clones in this sample may be carry-over from other donors' samples. CDR3s include the opening cysteine and the closing phenylalanine or tryptophan. Fields, in order: clone size, J gene, V gene, D gene, CDR3 protein, CDR3 DNA. A D gene is named only where the DNA matches it firmly. The size of a clone is reported for some rows only, either as once, few or many, or as a class for expanded clones.

clone size: once; J gene: TRBJ2-1; V gene: TRBV6-2/TRBV6-3; D gene: NA; CDR3 protein: CASSYPTDGQFF; CDR3 DNA: TGTGCCAGCAGTTACCCAACCGATGGCCAGTTCTTC
clone size: NA; J gene: TRBJ2-5; V gene: TRBV20-1; D gene: TRBD1; CDR3 protein: CSARDRRDRGLWETQYF; CDR3 DNA: TGCAGTGCTAGAGATCGCAGGGACAGGGGGCTTTGGGAGACCCAGTACTTC
clone size: once; J gene: TRBJ1-6; V gene: TRBV27; D gene: NA; CDR3 protein: CASSSDRKSPLHF; CDR3 DNA: TGTGCCAGCAGTTCCGACAGGAAGTCACCCCTCCACTTT
clone size: NA; J gene: TRBJ1-1; V gene: TRBV6-1; D gene: NA; CDR3 protein: CASSYTSNTEAFF; CDR3 DNA: TGTGCCAGCAGTTACACGTCGAACACTGAAGCTTTCTTT
clone size: NA; J gene: TRBJ2-7; V gene: TRBV20-1; D gene: TRBD1; CDR3 protein: CSAKPGQGDSEKYF; CDR3 DNA: TGCAGTGCTAAACCGGGACAGGGGGACTCGGAGAAGTACTTC
clone size: few; J gene: TRBJ1-1; V gene: TRBV28; D gene: NA; CDR3 protein: CASSSQMNTEAFF; CDR3 DNA: TGTGCCAGCAGTTCCCAAATGAACACTGAAGCTTTCTTT
clone size: few; J gene: TRBJ2-3; V gene: TRBV19; D gene: NA; CDR3 protein: CASSSRGTADTQYF; CDR3 DNA: TGTGCCAGTAGTTCCCGCGGGACAGCAGATACGCAGTATTTT
clone size: few; J gene: TRBJ2-5; V gene: TRBV6-2/TRBV6-3; D gene: NA; CDR3 protein: CASTDGSGSQETQYF; CDR3 DNA: TGTGCCAGCACTGATGGGAGCGGGTCTCAAGAGACCCAGTACTTC
clone size: NA; J gene: TRBJ2-7; V gene: TRBV5-5; D gene: TRBD1; CDR3 protein: CASSLEQGAAEQYF; CDR3 DNA: TGTGCCAGCAGCTTGGAACAGGGGGCGGCCGAGCAGTACTTC
clone size: NA; J gene: TRBJ2-7; V gene: TRBV6-5; D gene: NA; CDR3 protein: CASSYSTAGTYEQYF; CDR3 DNA: TGTGCCAGCAGTTACTCGACGGCCGGAACCTACGAGCAGTACTTC